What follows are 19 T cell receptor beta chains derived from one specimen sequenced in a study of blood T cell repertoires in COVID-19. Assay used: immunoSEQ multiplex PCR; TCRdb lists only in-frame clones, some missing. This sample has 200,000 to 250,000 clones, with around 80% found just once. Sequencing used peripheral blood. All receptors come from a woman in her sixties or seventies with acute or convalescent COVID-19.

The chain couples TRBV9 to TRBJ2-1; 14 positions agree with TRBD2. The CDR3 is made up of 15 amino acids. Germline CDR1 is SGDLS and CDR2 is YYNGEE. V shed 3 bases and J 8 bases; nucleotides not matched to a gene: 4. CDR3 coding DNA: TGTGCCAGCAGCGCCGGGACTAGCGGGAGCTATGAGCAGTTCTTC. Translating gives CASSAGTSGSYEQFF.

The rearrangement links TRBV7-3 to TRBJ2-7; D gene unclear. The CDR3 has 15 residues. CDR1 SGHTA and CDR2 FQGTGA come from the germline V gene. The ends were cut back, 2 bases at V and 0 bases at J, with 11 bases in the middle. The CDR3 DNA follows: TGTGCCAGCAGCTTAGGGCTGTCGCCCTCCTACGAGCAGTACTTC. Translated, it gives CASSLGLSPSYEQYF.

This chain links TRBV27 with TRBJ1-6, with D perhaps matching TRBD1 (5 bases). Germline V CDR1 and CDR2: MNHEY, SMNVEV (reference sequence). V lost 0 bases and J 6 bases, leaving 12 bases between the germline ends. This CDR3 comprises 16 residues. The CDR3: CASSLSNYRSNSPLHF. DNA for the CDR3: TGTGCCAGCAGTTTATCTAATTACAGGTCTAATTCACCCCTCCACTTT.

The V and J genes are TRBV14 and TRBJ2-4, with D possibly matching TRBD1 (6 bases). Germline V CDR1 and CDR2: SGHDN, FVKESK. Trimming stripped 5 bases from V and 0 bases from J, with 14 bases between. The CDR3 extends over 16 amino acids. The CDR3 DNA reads TGTGCCAGCAGCGGCCGGGACATATTAGCCAAAAACATTCAGTACTTC. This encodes CASSGRDILAKNIQYF. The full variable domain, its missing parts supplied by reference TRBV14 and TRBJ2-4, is EAGVTQFPSHSVIEKGQTVTLRCDPISGHDNLYWYRRVMGKEIKFLLHFVKESKQDESGMPNNRFLAERTGGTYSTLKVQPAELEDSGVYFCASSGRDILAKNIQYFGAGTRLSVL.

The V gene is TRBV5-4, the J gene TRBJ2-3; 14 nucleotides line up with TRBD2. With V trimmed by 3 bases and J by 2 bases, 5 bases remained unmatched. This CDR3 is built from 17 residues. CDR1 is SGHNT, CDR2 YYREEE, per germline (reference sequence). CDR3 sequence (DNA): TGTGCCAGCAGCTCCCGACTAGCGGGAGGGTACACAGATACGCAGTATTTT. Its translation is CASSSRLAGGYTDTQYF.

CDR3 loop: CASSLDGQTNTGELFF. In DNA, the CDR3 is TGTGCCAGCAGCTTGGACGGACAGACCAACACCGGGGAGCTGTTTTTT. V usage is TRBV5-5 and J usage is TRBJ2-2; a weak D match, TRBD1 (6 bases). Deletions cut 0 bases from V and 2 bases from J, with 11 bases between. This CDR3 contains 16 residues. Germline CDR1 and CDR2: SGHKS and YYEKEE (reference sequence).

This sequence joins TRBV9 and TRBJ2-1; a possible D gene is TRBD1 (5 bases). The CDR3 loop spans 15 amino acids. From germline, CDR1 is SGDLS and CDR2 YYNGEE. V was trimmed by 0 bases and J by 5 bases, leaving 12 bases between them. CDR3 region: CASSVGGLPDNEQFF. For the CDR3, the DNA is TGTGCCAGCAGCGTAGGGGGCTTACCTGACAATGAGCAGTTCTTC.

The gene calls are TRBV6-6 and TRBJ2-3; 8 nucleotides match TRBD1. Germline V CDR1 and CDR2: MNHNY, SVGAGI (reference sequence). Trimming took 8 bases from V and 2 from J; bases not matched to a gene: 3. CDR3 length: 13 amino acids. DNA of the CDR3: TGTGCCAGCGAGGGACAGGACACAGATACGCAGTATTTT. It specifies CASEGQDTDTQYF.

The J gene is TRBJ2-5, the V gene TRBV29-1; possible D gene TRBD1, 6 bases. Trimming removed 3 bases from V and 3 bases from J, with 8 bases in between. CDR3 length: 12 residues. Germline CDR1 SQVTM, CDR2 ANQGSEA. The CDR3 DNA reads TGCAGCGTTGAGTCAGGGGAAGAGACCCAGTACTTC. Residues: CSVESGEETQYF.

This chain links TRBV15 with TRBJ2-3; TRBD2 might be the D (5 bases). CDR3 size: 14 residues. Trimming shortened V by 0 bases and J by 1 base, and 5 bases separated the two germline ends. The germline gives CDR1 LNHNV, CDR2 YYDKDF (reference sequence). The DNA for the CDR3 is TGTGCCACCAGCAGAGACGGGGGCACAGATACGCAGTATTTT. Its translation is CATSRDGGTDTQYF.

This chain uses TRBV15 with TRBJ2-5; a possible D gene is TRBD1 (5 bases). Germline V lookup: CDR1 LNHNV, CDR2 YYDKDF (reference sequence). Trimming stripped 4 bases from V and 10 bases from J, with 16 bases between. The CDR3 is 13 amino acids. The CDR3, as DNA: TGTGCCACCAGCAACGGGTACGAAGGGGACCAGTACTTC. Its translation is CATSNGYEGDQYF. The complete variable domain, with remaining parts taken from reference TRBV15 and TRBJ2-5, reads DAMVIQNPRYQVTQFGKPVTLSCSQTLNHNVMYWYQQKSSQAPKLLFHYYDKDFNNEADTPDNFQSRRPNTSFCFLDIRSPGLGDTAMYLCATSNGYEGDQYFGPGTRLLVL.

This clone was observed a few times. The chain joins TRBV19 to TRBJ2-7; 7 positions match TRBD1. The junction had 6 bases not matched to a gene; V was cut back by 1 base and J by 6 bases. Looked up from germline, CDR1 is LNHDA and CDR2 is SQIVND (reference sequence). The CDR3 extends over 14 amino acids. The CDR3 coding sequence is TGTGCCAGTAGTATAGCAGGGGGTGCGGGCGAGCAGTACTTC. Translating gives CASSIAGGAGEQYF.

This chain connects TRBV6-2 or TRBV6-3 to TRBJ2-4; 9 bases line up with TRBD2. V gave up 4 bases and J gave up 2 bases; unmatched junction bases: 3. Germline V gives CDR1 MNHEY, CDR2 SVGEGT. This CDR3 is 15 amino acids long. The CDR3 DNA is TGTGCCAGCAGTTCTACTAGCGGGCCCAAAAACATTCAGTACTTC. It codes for CASSSTSGPKNIQYF.

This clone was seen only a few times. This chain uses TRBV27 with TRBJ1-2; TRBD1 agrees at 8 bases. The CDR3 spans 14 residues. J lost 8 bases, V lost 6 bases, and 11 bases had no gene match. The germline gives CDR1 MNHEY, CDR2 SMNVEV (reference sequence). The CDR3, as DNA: TGTGCCAGCAGCTCCAGGACAGGGTTGTTAGGCTACACCTTC. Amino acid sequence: CASSSRTGLLGYTF.

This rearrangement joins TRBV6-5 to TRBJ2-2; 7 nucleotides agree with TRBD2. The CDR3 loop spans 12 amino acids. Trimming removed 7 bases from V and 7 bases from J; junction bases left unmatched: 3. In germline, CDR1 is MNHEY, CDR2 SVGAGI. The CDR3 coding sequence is TGTGCCAGCACCACGGGGGGCGGGGAGCTGTTTTTT. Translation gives CASTTGGGELFF.

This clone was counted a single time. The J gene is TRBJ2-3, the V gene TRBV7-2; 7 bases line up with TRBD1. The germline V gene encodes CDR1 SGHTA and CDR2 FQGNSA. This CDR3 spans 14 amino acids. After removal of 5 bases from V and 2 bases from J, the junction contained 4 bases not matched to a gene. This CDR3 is CASSRDRPTDTQYF. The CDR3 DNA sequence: TGTGCCAGCAGCCGGGACAGACCCACAGATACGCAGTATTTT. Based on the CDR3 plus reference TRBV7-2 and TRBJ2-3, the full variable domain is GAGVSQSPSNKVTEKGKDVELRCDPISGHTALYWYRQSLGQGLEFLIYFQGNSAPDKSGLPSDRFSAERTGGSVSTLTIQRTQQEDSAVYLCASSRDRPTDTQYFGPGTRLTVL.

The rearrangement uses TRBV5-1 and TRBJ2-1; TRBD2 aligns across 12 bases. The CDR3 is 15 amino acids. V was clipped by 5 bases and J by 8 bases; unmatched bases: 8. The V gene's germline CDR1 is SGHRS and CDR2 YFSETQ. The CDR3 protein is CASSSGTSGWDEQFF. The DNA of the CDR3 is TGCGCCAGCAGTTCCGGGACTAGCGGGTGGGATGAGCAGTTCTTC.

The CDR3 spells CASNRREVNYGYTF. CDR3 nucleotide sequence: TGTGCCAGCAACAGACGGGAGGTTAACTATGGCTACACCTTC. The genes are TRBV2 and TRBJ1-2; no definite D call. Trimming cost V 7 bases and J 1 base, with 13 bases left between them. The CDR3 contains 14 residues. Germline CDR1 SNHLY, CDR2 FYNNEI.

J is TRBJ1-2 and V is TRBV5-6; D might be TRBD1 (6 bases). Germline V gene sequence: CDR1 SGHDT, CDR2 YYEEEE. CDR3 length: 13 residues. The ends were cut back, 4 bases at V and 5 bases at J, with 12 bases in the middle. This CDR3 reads CASSTDRLYGYTF. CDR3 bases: TGTGCCAGCAGCACTGACAGGCTTTATGGCTACACCTTC. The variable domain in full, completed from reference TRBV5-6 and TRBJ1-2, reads DAGVTQSPTHLIKTRGQQVTLRCSPKSGHDTVSWYQQALGQGPQFIFQYYEEEERQRGNFPDRFSGHQFPNYSSELNVNALLLGDSALYLCASSTDRLYGYTFGSGTRLTVV.